The 11 T cell receptor beta chains below all came from one sample that was sequenced in a study of blood T cell repertoires in COVID-19 (dated by TCRdb to the early 2020s). The library was produced with the immunoSEQ multiplex PCR assay. Not all clones reach the TCRdb copy of this immuneACCESS table, which keeps in-frame sequences only. Checked studies attribute under half of the gap to unresolved V genes and leave the rest unexplained. In all, the sample holds about 160,000 clones, and about four fifths of those were seen once. The ten largest account for about a sixth of the sample. Sequenced material: PBMCs or T cells enriched from blood (not recorded which). Source of these receptors: a man aged 55 to 70 who had recovered from COVID-19.

This clone has just a few counts. The gene calls are TRBV6-6 and TRBJ2-1; 9 bases are shared with TRBD2. CDR1 is MNHNY, CDR2 SVGAGI, per germline (reference sequence). V was clipped by 7 bases and J by 7 bases; unmatched bases: 8. The CDR3 is 14 amino acids. The CDR3 region has the DNA TGTGCCAGCATCATAGCGGGAGCGCGGAATGAGCAGTTCTTC. Protein product: CASIIAGARNEQFF.

V and J are TRBV19 and TRBJ2-7; the match to TRBD1 covers 7 bases. Germline lookup yields CDR1 LNHDA and CDR2 SQIVND (reference sequence). Trimming removed 8 bases from V and 6 bases from J; junction bases left unmatched: 10. This CDR3 comprises 13 residues. CDR3 sequence (DNA): TGTGCCAGTGGACTGACAGGGACGGGCGAGCAGTACTTC. Translating gives CASGLTGTGEQYF.

This chain uses TRBV2 with TRBJ2-2, with D perhaps matching TRBD2 (5 bases). V lost 8 bases, J lost 1 base, and 11 bases lay in between. CDR1 and CDR2 from the germline V gene are SNHLY and FYNNEI. CDR3 length equals 14 residues. CDR3 sequence: CASSRSENTGELFF. In DNA form, the CDR3 reads TGTGCCAGCTCGCGTAGCGAGAACACCGGGGAGCTGTTTTTT.

This chain joins TRBV5-1 and TRBJ2-2, with 10 bases fitting TRBD2. J gave up 0 bases and V 4 bases, and 3 bases lay outside the gene matches. The CDR3 loop spans 16 amino acids. In germline, CDR1 is SGHRS, CDR2 YFSETQ. The CDR3 reads CASSPGTSANTGELFF. CDR3 sequence (DNA): TGCGCCAGCAGCCCTGGGACTAGCGCGAACACCGGGGAGCTGTTTTTT.

J is TRBJ2-3 and V is TRBV7-2; 9 bases are shared with TRBD1. In germline, CDR1 is SGHTA, CDR2 FQGNSA. This CDR3 comprises 14 residues. Trimming took 5 bases from V and 6 from J; bases not matched to a gene: 6. The CDR3 bases are TGTGCCAGCAGCCGGGACAGGGCCGGCGATACGCAGTATTTT. Residues: CASSRDRAGDTQYF.

The chain uses TRBV28 and TRBJ1-6; perhaps TRBD1 as D (5 bases). This CDR3 is 13 amino acids long. CDR1 and CDR2 from the germline V gene are MDHEN and SYDVKM. The germline V and J ends were trimmed by 7 bases and 6 bases, with 10 bases remaining between them. The CDR3 reads CASNRQINSPLHF. The CDR3 DNA reads as TGTGCCAGCAATCGACAGATTAATTCACCCCTCCACTTT.

This clone has just one count. The CDR3, as DNA: TGTGCCAGCAGTTTATCGGGACAGTGGACCCCATCGACTGAAGCTTTCTTT. It codes for CASSLSGQWTPSTEAFF. The V call is TRBV28, the J call TRBJ1-1, with 7 bases that match TRBD1. This CDR3 spans 17 amino acids. Germline V CDR1 and CDR2: MDHEN, SYDVKM. V shed 1 base and J 5 bases; nucleotides not matched to a gene: 13.

CDR3 in amino acids: CASSRTGTGNSPLHF. The DNA of the CDR3 is TGTGCCAGCAGCCGAACGGGGACAGGTAATTCACCCCTCCACTTT. The rearrangement links TRBV6-5 to TRBJ1-6, with 8 bases fitting TRBD1. The CDR3 totals 15 residues. From germline, CDR1 is MNHEY and CDR2 SVGAGI. With V trimmed by 6 bases and J by 6 bases, 7 bases remained unmatched.

The V call is TRBV10-3, the J call TRBJ2-5, with 9 nucleotides matching TRBD1. The V gene's germline CDR1 is ENHRY and CDR2 SYGVKD. The CDR3 covers 13 residues. The V gene end was trimmed by 8 bases and the J gene end by 5 bases; junction bases not matched to a gene: 6. CDR3 bases: TGTGCCATCTCAAACAGGGGGCTGGAGACCCAGTACTTC. Translated, it gives CAISNRGLETQYF.

The V call is TRBV13, the J call TRBJ2-2; TRBD2 might be the D (6 bases). Germline-derived CDR1 and CDR2 are PRHDT and FYEKMQ (reference sequence). Trimming took off 4 bases at V and 1 base at J, with 22 bases between the two ends. The CDR3 loop spans 19 amino acids. CDR3 sequence reads: CASSSRILKGTWNTGELFF. CDR3 bases: TGTGCCAGCAGCTCAAGAATTCTAAAGGGGACTTGGAACACCGGGGAGCTGTTTTTT.

The chain joins TRBV5-1 to TRBJ2-7; 7 nucleotides line up with TRBD1. The CDR3 covers 13 residues. V shed 2 bases and J 7 bases; nucleotides not matched to a gene: 6. CDR1 SGHRS and CDR2 YFSETQ come from the germline V gene. The CDR3 protein is CASSLDRVREQYF. CDR3 coding DNA: TGCGCCAGCAGCTTAGACAGGGTTCGAGAGCAGTACTTC.